The clone carrying this TCR beta chain was seen a handful of times. The sample comes from a study of cytotoxic CD8 clonotypes in ibrutinib-treated CLL. TCRdb keeps only in-frame clones here, not all; method: immunoSEQ multiplex PCR. The data show about 25,000 clones, 85% seen once. Sequenced material: PBMCs, taken after 24 months of ibrutinib treatment. The clonotype comes from a human donor with chronic lymphocytic leukemia.

The CDR3 loop is CASSLGSPNYGYTF. The CDR3 DNA is TGTGCCAGCAGCTTAGGGTCGCCCAACTATGGCTACACCTTC. The rearrangement joins TRBV7-8 to TRBJ1-2; D gene uncertain. The CDR3 covers 14 residues. Trimming left V 1 base short and J 2 bases short, with 8 bases between. Germline V gives CDR1 SGHVS, CDR2 FQNEAQ.